This entry lists 14 T cell receptor beta chains sequenced from one sample in a study of beta chain features in type 1 diabetes. cDNA synthesis used the whole RNA isolate, giving expressed TCRB sequences. Sequenced by immunoSEQ multiplex PCR; TCRdb stores in-frame clones only, minus some. The sample has some 500,000 clones, 10% to 12% seen once. Sequencing input: naive CD4+ T cells from blood. The receptors were gathered from a woman aged 18-29 years in good health.

This clone was observed a few times. V gene TRBV11-3 combines with J gene TRBJ2-3; D may correspond to TRBD1 or TRBD2 (6 bases each). Germline CDR1 SGHNT, CDR2 YENEEA. The germline V and J ends were trimmed by 4 bases and 2 bases, with 13 bases remaining between them. CDR3 length: 15 residues. The CDR3, as DNA: TGTGCCAGCAGCTCAAGGCGGGACAACACAGATACGCAGTATTTT. Its translation: CASSSRRDNTDTQYF.

This clone was counted between two and nine times. The chain couples TRBV5-6 to TRBJ2-3; no clear D. Germline values: CDR1 SGHDT, CDR2 YYEEEE. The V end was cut by 0 bases, the J end by 2 bases, with 10 bases between. This CDR3 has 15 residues. CDR3: CASSLGPRTTDTQYF. The CDR3 bases are TGTGCCAGCAGCTTGGGCCCCCGCACCACAGATACGCAGTATTTT.

This clone came up a few times. The rearrangement joins TRBV6-6 to TRBJ2-3, with D hard to call. The CDR3 runs 12 residues. Between the trimmed V and J ends, which lost 0 bases and 4 bases, there was a span of 2 bases. CDR1 and CDR2 (germline): MNHNY, SVGAGI (reference sequence). CDR3 DNA sequence: TGTGCCAGCAGTTACTCATCAGATACGCAGTATTTT. This sequence encodes CASSYSSDTQYF.

The sample holds a few counts of this clone. The gene calls are TRBV5-1 and TRBJ2-1; 16 nucleotides line up with TRBD2. Trimming removed 4 bases from V and 6 bases from J; junction bases left unmatched: 7. Germline CDR1 is SGHRS and CDR2 is YFSETQ. This CDR3 contains 17 residues. This CDR3 reads CASSLGLAGGVGNEQFF. CDR3 bases: TGCGCCAGCAGCCTGGGACTAGCGGGAGGGGTAGGCAATGAGCAGTTCTTC. Together with reference TRBV5-1 and TRBJ2-1, the CDR3 gives the full variable domain: KAGVTQTPRYLIKTRGQQVTLSCSPISGHRSVSWYQQTPGQGLQFLFEYFSETQRNKGNFPGRFSGRQFSNSRSEMNVSTLELGDSALYLCASSLGLAGGVGNEQFFGPGTRLTVL.

In its sample, this clone was seen a few times. The V call is TRBV11-3, the J call TRBJ2-1; no firm D call. CDR1 and CDR2 (germline): SGHNT, YENEEA. The CDR3 is 13 residues long. With 4 bases removed from V and 10 bases from J, the gap between germline ends came to 14 bases. CDR3 amino acids: CASSSSQLGEQFF. The CDR3, as DNA: TGTGCCAGCAGCTCTTCCCAATTAGGAGAGCAGTTCTTC.

The chain uses TRBV7-2 and TRBJ1-3, with D tentatively TRBD1 (5 bases). The CDR3 has 16 residues. The V gene's germline CDR1 is SGHTA and CDR2 FQGNSA. V lost 1 base and J lost 4, with 14 bases in between. CDR3 loop: CASSLVGQGFGNTIYF. The CDR3 DNA is TGTGCCAGCAGCTTAGTTGGGCAGGGCTTCGGAAACACCATATATTTT.

The chain links TRBV7-2 to TRBJ1-3; possibly TRBD1 for D (6 bases). V lost 2 bases and J lost 2, with 10 bases in between. CDR3 length: 15 residues. Germline values: CDR1 SGHTA, CDR2 FQGNSA. The CDR3 bases are TGTGCCAGCAGCTTACAGGGGACGGCTGGAAACACCATATATTTT. Its protein product is CASSLQGTAGNTIYF. Drawing the rest from reference TRBV7-2 and TRBJ1-3, the complete variable domain is GAGVSQSPSNKVTEKGKDVELRCDPISGHTALYWYRQSLGQGLEFLIYFQGNSAPDKSGLPSDRFSAERTGGSVSTLTIQRTQQEDSAVYLCASSLQGTAGNTIYFGEGSWLTVV.

This clone was seen a handful of times. The chain employs TRBV14 and TRBJ2-1; weak D call: TRBD2 (6 bases). Germline V gene data show CDR1 as SGHDN and CDR2 as FVKESK. V was cut by 2 bases and J by 7 bases, with 15 bases left in between. This CDR3 has 15 residues. The CDR3 sequence: CASSQMGPGGNEQFF. In DNA, the CDR3 is TGTGCCAGCAGCCAAATGGGACCTGGGGGGAATGAGCAGTTCTTC.

This clone was counted between two and nine times. V is TRBV19 and J is TRBJ2-5, with a tentative D call TRBD1 (6 bases). V was clipped by 4 bases and J by 4 bases, with 13 bases between them. The CDR3 is made up of 14 amino acids. CDR1 and CDR2 from the germline V gene are LNHDA and SQIVND (reference sequence). CDR3 bases: TGTGCCAGTAGTACCTCAGGGGTTCGAGAGACCCAGTACTTC. Its translation: CASSTSGVRETQYF.

This clone turned up a few times. Within the sample, other DNA sequences also encode this same CDR3. The chain recombines TRBV14 with TRBJ1-1, with D possibly TRBD1 on 5 matching bases. Trimming took off 0 bases at V and 4 bases at J, with 6 bases between the two ends. The CDR3 is made up of 13 amino acids. CDR1 SGHDN and CDR2 FVKESK come from the germline V gene. The CDR3 loop is CASSQDRVTEAFF. The CDR3, as DNA: TGTGCCAGCAGCCAAGACAGGGTCACTGAAGCTTTCTTT.

This clone has ten or more counts. The chain is built from TRBV13 and TRBJ2-1; the D gene is possibly TRBD2 (6 bases). Germline V CDR1 and CDR2: PRHDT, FYEKMQ (reference sequence). The CDR3 is 13 residues long. Trimming removed 0 bases at V and 13 bases at J, with 13 bases between. For the CDR3, the DNA is TGTGCCAGCAGCTTAGGCGGGACTCGAAAACAGTTCTTC. As protein: CASSLGGTRKQFF.

This clone was seen only a few times. This chain joins TRBV25-1 and TRBJ2-2; D ambiguous. Germline V gene lookup returns CDR1 MGHDK and CDR2 SYGVNS. Trimming shortened V by 4 bases and J by 7 bases, and 13 bases separated the two germline ends. This CDR3 has 14 amino acids. CDR3 in amino acids: CASSALNTGGELFF. CDR3 in DNA: TGTGCCAGCAGTGCCCTAAATACCGGCGGGGAGCTGTTTTTT.

The J gene is TRBJ1-2, the V gene TRBV29-1; 9 nucleotides agree with TRBD1. This CDR3 has 13 residues. Looked up from germline, CDR1 is SQVTM and CDR2 is ANQGSEA. With V trimmed by 6 bases and J by 6 bases, 8 bases remained unmatched. CDR3 amino acids: CSVRDRAIHGYTF. As DNA, the CDR3 is TGCAGCGTCCGGGACAGGGCTATCCATGGCTACACCTTC.

This clone turned up a few times. The gene calls are TRBV4-2 and TRBJ1-4; possibly TRBD1 for D (5 bases). Germline CDR1 is LGHNA and CDR2 is YNFKEQ. V lost 3 bases and J lost 5, with 10 bases in between. The CDR3 totals 14 residues. The CDR3 is CASSHGTPNEKLFF. CDR3 nucleotides: TGTGCCAGCAGCCACGGGACCCCGAATGAAAAACTGTTTTTT.